One and the same sample provided the 5 T cell receptor beta chains below, sequenced in a study of identical twins. TCRdb fed the 5' RACE reads into MiXCR, producing one record per CDR3 protein. The table includes around 100,000 distinct CDR3 sequences, 5.9% detected once. The sample consisted of memory T cells sorted from blood. These receptors originate from a woman aged 50 to 60 in good health.

The genes are TRBV7-9 and TRBJ1-1; 8 bases map to TRBD1. The CDR3 contains 15 residues. J was trimmed by 5 bases and V by 5 bases; bases with no gene match: 10. The germline CDR1 and CDR2 sequences are SEHNR and FQNEAQ (reference sequence). CDR3 coding DNA: TGTGCCAGCAGCCCCGTATGGACAGGGCAAACTGAAGCTTTCTTT. Residues: CASSPVWTGQTEAFF.

This clonotype has a count of ten or more. The V gene is TRBV15, the J gene TRBJ2-3; D gene uncertain. With 1 base removed from V and 6 bases from J, the gap between germline ends came to 8 bases. Germline values: CDR1 LNHNV, CDR2 YYDKDF (reference sequence). This CDR3 spans 13 amino acids. In DNA, the CDR3 is TGTGCCACCAGCAGAGCTCAGGTTGATACGCAGTATTTT. It translates to CATSRAQVDTQYF.

This clonotype was counted many times. CDR3 in DNA: TGCGCCAGCAAGGGACAGGGGGACTACGAGCAGTACGTC. As protein: CASKGQGDYEQYV. This chain joins TRBV10-2 and TRBJ2-7; TRBD1 matches 11 bases. Germline V lookup: CDR1 WSHSY, CDR2 SAAADI. The V segment lost 7 bases and the J segment 3 bases; nucleotides outside the gene matches: 2. The CDR3 runs 13 residues.

There are many counts of this clonotype. The chain has TRBV4-2 and TRBJ2-4; TRBD2 matches 9 bases. Trimming cost V 3 bases and J 1 base; bases outside gene matches: 19. CDR1 and CDR2 (germline): LGHNA, YNFKEQ. CDR3 length equals 21 residues. CDR3 coding DNA: TGTGCCAGCAGCCACGAAGGGCGCTTCGCGGGGGGGTCCTCGGCCAAAAACATTCAGTACTTC. Translating it yields CASSHEGRFAGGSSAKNIQYF.

This clonotype has more than one count but fewer than ten. The chain couples TRBV6-5 to TRBJ2-1, with no clear D. This CDR3 contains 16 residues. Germline values: CDR1 MNHEY, CDR2 SVGAGI. The V gene lost 6 bases and the J gene lost 3 bases, with 18 bases spanning the gap. CDR3 sequence: CASSRTEVSIYNEQFF. As DNA, the CDR3 is TGTGCCAGCAGCCGAACTGAAGTTAGCATCTACAATGAGCAGTTCTTC.